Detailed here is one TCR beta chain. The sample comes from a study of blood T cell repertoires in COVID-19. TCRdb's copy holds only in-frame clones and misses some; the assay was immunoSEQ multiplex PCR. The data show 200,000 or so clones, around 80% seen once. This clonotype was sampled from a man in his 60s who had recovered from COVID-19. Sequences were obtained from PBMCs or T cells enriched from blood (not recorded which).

The CDR3 here is CSVDAGPGPYEQYF. The DNA for the CDR3 is TGCAGCGTTGATGCGGGGCCGGGGCCATACGAGCAGTACTTC. V gene TRBV29-1 combines with J gene TRBJ2-7; D possibly corresponds to TRBD2 (6 bases). CDR3 length equals 14 residues. V lost 3 bases to trimming and J lost 4 bases, with 16 bases between them. Per germline, CDR1 SQVTM and CDR2 ANQGSEA.